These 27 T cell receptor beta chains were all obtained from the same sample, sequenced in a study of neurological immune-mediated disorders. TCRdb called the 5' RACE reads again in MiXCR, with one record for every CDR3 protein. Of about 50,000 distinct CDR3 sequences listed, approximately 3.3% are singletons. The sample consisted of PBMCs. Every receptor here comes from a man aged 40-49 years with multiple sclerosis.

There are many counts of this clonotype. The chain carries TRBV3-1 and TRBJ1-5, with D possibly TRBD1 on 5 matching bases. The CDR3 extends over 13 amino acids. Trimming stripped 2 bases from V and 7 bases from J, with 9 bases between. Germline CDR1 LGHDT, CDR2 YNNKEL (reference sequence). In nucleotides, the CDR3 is TGTGCCAGCAGCCAATTCGGGGGGCAGCCCCAGCATTTT. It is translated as CASSQFGGQPQHF.

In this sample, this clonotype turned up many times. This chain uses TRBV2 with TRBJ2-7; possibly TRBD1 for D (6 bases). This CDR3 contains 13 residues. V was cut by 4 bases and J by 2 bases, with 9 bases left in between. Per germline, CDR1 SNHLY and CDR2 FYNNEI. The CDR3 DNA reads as TGTGCCAGCAGTGTCGGGACAACCTACGAGCAGTACTTC. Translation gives CASSVGTTYEQYF.

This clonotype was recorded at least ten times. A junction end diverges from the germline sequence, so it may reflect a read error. As DNA, the CDR3 is TGTGCCAGCATGTCATATAGCAATCAGCCCCAGAATTTT. It specifies CASMSYSNQPQNF. The chain links TRBV6-6 to TRBJ1-5; D is uncertain. The CDR3 totals 13 residues. Germline V CDR1 and CDR2: MNHNY, SVGAGI (reference sequence).

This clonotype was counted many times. The CDR3 DNA reads TGCGCCAGCAGCCAAGAGGAGAGGATCCGAGAAAAACTGTTTTTT. Amino acid sequence: CASSQEERIREKLFF. This rearrangement joins TRBV4-1 to TRBJ1-4; no firm D call. Germline V gene data show CDR1 as MGHRA and CDR2 as YSYEKL. V shed 0 bases and J shed 8 bases, with 13 bases lying between them. This CDR3 spans 15 amino acids.

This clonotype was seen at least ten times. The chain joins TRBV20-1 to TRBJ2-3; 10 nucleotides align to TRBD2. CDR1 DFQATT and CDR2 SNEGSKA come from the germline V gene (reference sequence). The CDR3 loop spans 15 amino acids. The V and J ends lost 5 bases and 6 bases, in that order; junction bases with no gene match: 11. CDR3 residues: CSAYPSGGESDTQYF. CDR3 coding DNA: TGCAGTGCTTATCCGAGCGGGGGGGAGTCTGATACGCAGTATTTT.

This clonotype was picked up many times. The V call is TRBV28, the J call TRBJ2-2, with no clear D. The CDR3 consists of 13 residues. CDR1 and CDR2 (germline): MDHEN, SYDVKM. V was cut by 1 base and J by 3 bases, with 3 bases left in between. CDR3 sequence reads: CASSLSYTGELFF. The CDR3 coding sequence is TGTGCCAGCAGTTTATCCTACACCGGGGAGCTGTTTTTT.

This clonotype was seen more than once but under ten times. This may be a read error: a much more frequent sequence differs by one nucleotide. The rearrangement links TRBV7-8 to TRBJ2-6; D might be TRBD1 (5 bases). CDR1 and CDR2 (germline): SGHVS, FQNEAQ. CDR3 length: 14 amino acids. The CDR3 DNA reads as TGTGCCAGCAGCCGGCCAACTGGGGCCAAAGTCCTGACTTTC. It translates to CASSRPTGAKVLTF.

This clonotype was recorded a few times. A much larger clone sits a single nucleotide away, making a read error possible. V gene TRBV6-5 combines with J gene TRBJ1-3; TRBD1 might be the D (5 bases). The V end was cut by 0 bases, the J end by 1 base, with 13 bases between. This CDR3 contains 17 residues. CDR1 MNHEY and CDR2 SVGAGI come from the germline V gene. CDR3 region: CASSYSSRTRSGNTIYF. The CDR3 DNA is TGTGCCAGCAGTTACTCGTCCAGGACAAGATCTGGAAACACCATATATTTT.

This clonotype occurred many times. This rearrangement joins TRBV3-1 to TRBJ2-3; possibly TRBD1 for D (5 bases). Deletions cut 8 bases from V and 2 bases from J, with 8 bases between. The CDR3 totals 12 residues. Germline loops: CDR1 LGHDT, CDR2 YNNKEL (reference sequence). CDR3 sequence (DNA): TGTGCCAGCGGGGCCTTCACAGATACGCAGTATTTT. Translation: CASGAFTDTQYF.

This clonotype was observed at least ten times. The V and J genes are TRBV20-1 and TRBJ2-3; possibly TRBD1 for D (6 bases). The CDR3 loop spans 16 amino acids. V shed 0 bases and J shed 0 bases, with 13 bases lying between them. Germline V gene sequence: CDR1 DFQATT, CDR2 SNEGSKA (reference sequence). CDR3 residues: CSARDDRTSSTDTQYF. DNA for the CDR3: TGCAGTGCTAGAGACGACAGGACATCGAGCACAGATACGCAGTATTTT.

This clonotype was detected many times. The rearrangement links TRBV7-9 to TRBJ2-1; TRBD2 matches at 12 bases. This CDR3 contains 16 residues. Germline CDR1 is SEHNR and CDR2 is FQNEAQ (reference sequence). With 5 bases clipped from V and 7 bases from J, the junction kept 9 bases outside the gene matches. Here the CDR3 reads CASSPSSGGAKNEQFF. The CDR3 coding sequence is TGTGCCAGCAGCCCATCTAGCGGGGGGGCTAAAAATGAGCAGTTCTTC. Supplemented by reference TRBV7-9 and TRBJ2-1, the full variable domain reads DTGVSQNPRHKITKRGQNVTFRCDPISEHNRLYWYRQTLGQGPEFLTYFQNEAQLEKSRLLSDRFSAERPKGSFSTLEIQRTEQGDSAMYLCASSPSSGGAKNEQFFGPGTRLTVL.

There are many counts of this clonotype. This CDR3 reads CSALRTQAKNIQYF. The CDR3, as DNA: TGCAGTGCTCTCAGGACTCAAGCCAAAAACATTCAGTACTTC. The chain links TRBV20-1 to TRBJ2-4; TRBD2 might be the D (5 bases). Trimming left V 5 bases short and J 0 bases short, with 11 bases between. CDR1 and CDR2 (germline): DFQATT, SNEGSKA (reference sequence). The CDR3 covers 14 residues.

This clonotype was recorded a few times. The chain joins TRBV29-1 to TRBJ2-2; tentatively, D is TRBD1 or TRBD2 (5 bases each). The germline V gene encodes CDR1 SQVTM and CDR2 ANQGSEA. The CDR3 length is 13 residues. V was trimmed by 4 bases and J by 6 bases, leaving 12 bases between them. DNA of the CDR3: TGCAGCGTTGTTGGGGGTAGGGCCGGGGAGCTGTTTTTT. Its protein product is CSVVGGRAGELFF.

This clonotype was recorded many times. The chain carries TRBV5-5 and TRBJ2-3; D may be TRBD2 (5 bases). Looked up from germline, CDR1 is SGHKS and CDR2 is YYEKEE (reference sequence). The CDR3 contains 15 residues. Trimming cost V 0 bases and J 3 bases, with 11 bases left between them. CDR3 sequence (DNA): TGTGCCAGCAGCTTGGACGGGATAGGGACAGATACGCAGTATTTT. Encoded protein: CASSLDGIGTDTQYF.

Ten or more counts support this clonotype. The CDR3 reads CASSQDDRGGDQPQHF. Written as DNA, the CDR3 is TGCGCCAGCAGCCAAGATGACAGGGGGGGAGATCAGCCCCAGCATTTT. The chain employs TRBV4-1 and TRBJ1-5; 9 bases agree with TRBD1. From germline, CDR1 is MGHRA and CDR2 YSYEKL. V trimming: 0 bases; J trimming: 5 bases; junction bases outside the gene matches: 5. The CDR3 is 16 residues long.

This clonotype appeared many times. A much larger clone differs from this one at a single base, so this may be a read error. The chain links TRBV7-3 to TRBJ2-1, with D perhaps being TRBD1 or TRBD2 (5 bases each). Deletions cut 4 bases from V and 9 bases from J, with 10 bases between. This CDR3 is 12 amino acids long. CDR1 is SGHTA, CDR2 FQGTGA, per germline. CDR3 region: CASSSKGTEQFF. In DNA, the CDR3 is TGTGCCAGCAGCTCAAAGGGGACTGAGCAGTTCTTC.

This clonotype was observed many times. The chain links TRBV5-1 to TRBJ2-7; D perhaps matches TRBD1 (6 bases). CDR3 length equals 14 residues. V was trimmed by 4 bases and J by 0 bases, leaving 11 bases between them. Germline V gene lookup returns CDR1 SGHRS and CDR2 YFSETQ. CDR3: CASSSSQGSYEQYF. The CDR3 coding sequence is TGCGCCAGCAGCAGCTCACAGGGCTCCTACGAGCAGTACTTC.

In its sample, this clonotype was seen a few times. This chain's CDR3 is CASSAGDIEEQYF. In DNA form, the CDR3 reads TGTGCCAGTAGTGCCGGGGACATCGAGGAGCAGTACTTC. The chain employs TRBV19 and TRBJ2-7; maybe TRBD1 (6 bases). CDR1 LNHDA and CDR2 SQIVND come from the germline V gene (reference sequence). Trimming took 5 bases from V and 7 from J, leaving 15 bases between them. This CDR3 has 13 amino acids.

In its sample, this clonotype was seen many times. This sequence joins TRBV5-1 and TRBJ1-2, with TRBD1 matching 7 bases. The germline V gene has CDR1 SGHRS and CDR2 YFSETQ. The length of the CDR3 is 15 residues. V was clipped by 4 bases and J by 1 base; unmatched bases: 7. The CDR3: CASSAGDSGNYGYTF. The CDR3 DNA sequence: TGCGCCAGCAGCGCCGGGGACAGCGGTAACTATGGCTACACCTTC.

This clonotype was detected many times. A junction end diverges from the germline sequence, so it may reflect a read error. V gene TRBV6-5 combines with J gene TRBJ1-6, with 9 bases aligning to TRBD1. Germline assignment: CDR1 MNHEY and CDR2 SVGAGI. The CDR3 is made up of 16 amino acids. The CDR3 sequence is CASSYGTGNYNSPLNF. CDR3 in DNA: TGTGCCAGCAGTTACGGGACAGGGAACTATAATTCACCCCTCAACTTT.

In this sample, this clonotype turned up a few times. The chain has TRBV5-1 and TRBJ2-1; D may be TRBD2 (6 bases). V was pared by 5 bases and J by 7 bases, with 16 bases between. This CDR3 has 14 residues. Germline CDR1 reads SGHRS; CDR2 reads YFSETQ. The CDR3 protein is CASRRDWGGNEQFF. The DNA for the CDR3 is TGCGCCAGCAGACGGGACTGGGGAGGTAATGAGCAGTTCTTC. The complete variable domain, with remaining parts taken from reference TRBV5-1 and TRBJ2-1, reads KAGVTQTPRYLIKTRGQQVTLSCSPISGHRSVSWYQQTPGQGLQFLFEYFSETQRNKGNFPGRFSGRQFSNSRSEMNVSTLELGDSALYLCASRRDWGGNEQFFGPGTRLTVL.

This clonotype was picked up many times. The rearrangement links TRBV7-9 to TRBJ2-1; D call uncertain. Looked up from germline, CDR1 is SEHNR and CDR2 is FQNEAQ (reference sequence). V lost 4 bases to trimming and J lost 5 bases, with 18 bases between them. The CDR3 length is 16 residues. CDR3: CASSWSGSRGDNEQFF. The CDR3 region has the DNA TGTGCCAGCAGCTGGTCCGGGTCCCGTGGGGACAATGAGCAGTTCTTC.

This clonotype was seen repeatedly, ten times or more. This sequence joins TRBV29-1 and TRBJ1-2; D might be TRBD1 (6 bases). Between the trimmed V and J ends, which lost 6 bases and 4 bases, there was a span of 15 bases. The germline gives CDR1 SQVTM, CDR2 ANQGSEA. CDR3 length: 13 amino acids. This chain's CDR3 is CSVGTTGSYGYTF. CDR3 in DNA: TGCAGCGTGGGGACAACAGGGAGCTATGGCTACACCTTC. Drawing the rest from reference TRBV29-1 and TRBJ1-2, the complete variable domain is SAVISQKPSRDICQRGTSLTIQCQVDSQVTMMFWYRQQPGQSLTLIATANQGSEATYESGFVIDKFPISRPNLTFSTLTVSNMSPEDSSIYLCSVGTTGSYGYTFGSGTRLTVV.

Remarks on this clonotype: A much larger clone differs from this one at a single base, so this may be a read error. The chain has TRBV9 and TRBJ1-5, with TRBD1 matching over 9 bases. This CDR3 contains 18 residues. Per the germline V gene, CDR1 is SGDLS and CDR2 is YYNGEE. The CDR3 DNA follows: TGTGCCAGCAGCCCAGGGACAGGGAACTCGGGTGGCAATCAGCCCCAGAATTTT. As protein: CASSPGTGNSGGNQPQNF.

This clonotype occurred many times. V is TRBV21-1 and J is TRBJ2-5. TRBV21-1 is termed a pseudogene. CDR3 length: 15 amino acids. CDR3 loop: CASSKAADNQETQYF. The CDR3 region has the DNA TGTGCCAGCAGCAAAGCGGCTGACAACCAAGAGACCCAGTACTTC.

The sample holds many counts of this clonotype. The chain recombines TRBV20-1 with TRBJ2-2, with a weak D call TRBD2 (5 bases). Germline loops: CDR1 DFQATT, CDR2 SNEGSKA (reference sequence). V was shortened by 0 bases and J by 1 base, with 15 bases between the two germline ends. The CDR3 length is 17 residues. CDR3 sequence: CSARDPLSGRNTGELFF. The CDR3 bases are TGCAGTGCTAGAGATCCCCTAAGCGGACGGAACACCGGGGAGCTGTTTTTT.

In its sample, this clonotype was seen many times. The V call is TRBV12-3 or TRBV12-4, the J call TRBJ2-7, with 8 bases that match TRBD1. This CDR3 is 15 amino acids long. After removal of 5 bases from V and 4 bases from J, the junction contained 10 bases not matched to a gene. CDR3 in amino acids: CASSKDRDPSYEQYF. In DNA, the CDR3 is TGTGCCAGCAGTAAGGACAGGGACCCGTCTTACGAGCAGTACTTC.